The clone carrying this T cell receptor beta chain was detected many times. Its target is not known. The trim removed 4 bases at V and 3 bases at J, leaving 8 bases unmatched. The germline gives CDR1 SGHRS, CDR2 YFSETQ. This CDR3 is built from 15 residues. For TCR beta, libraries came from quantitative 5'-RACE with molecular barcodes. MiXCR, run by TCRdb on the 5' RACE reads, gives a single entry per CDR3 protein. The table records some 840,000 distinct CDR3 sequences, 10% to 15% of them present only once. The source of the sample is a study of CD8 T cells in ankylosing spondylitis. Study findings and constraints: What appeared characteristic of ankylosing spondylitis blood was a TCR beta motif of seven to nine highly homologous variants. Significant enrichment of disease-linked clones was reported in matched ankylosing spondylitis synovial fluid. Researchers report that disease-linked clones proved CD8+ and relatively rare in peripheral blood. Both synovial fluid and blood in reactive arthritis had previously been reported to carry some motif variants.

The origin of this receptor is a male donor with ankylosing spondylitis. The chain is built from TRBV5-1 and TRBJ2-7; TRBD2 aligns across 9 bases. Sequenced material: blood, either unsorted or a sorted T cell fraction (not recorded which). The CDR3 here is CASSRTTSGNYEQYF. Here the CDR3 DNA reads TGCGCCAGCAGCAGGACGACTAGCGGAAACTACGAGCAGTACTTC. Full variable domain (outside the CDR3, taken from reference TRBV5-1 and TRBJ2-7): KAGVTQTPRYLIKTRGQQVTLSCSPISGHRSVSWYQQTPGQGLQFLFEYFSETQRNKGNFPGRFSGRQFSNSRSEMNVSTLELGDSALYLCASSRTTSGNYEQYFGPGTRLTVT.